This entry describes one TCR beta chain. Its antigen is unknown. This record belongs to a study of T cell responses to AZD1222 COVID-19 vaccine. TCRdb's table, derived via immunoSEQ multiplex PCR, lists solely in-frame clones and lacks some. The sample records more than 60,000 clones, roughly 84% being singletons. Germline V CDR1 and CDR2: SGHNT, YYREEE (reference sequence). J gave up 7 bases and V 1 base, and 3 bases lay outside the gene matches. The CDR3 contains 15 residues. Study-wide findings and caveats: Repertoires in all cases were sampled only once the peak T cell response had passed. Unmutated variant regions reportedly attract nearly half of all spike-specific TCRs. After two AZD1222 doses, spike-specific TCR breadth and depth rose versus day 0.

Pooling was applied to second doses at about 4 or about 12 weeks. This chain links TRBV5-4 with TRBJ2-1, with 12 positions matching TRBD2. The material sequenced was peripheral blood, taken 28 days after the second AZD1222 dose. This TCR derives from an adult who received the AZD1222 COVID-19 vaccine. The CDR3 here is CASSLPSGGVNEQFF. CDR3 coding DNA: TGTGCCAGCAGCTTGCCTAGCGGGGGGGTTAATGAGCAGTTCTTC.